The 5 T cell receptor beta chains presented below share a single source sample, sequenced in a study of cytomegalovirus exposure and HLA in healthy donors. The PCR contained 60 Vbeta and 13 Jbeta primers. Here immunoSEQ multiplex PCR was the method, and the copy in TCRdb shows in-frame clones only, minus some. The table has around 110,000 clones, roughly 83% seen once; the top ten hold roughly 3%. The sequencing sample was made of PBMCs. These receptors were taken from a young woman in good health and CMV-seropositive.

This clone was detected only a few times. V gene TRBV5-1 combines with J gene TRBJ2-1; 9 positions agree with TRBD1. Germline V lookup: CDR1 SGHRS, CDR2 YFSETQ. This CDR3 has 14 residues. With V trimmed by 5 bases and J by 4 bases, 4 bases remained unmatched. The CDR3 nucleotides read TGCGCCAGCAGTACAGGGGGCGGGTACAATGAGCAGTTCTTC. Its translation: CASSTGGGYNEQFF.

V usage is TRBV9 and J usage is TRBJ2-6; D possibly corresponds to TRBD1 (6 bases). Germline values: CDR1 SGDLS, CDR2 YYNGEE. The germline V and J ends were trimmed by 0 bases and 1 base, with 20 bases remaining between them. The CDR3 consists of 20 residues. The CDR3 protein is CASSVALGTGHLSGANVLTF. The CDR3, as DNA: TGTGCCAGCAGCGTAGCTCTGGGCACAGGGCATTTATCTGGGGCCAACGTCCTGACTTTC.

The rearrangement joins TRBV2 to TRBJ2-2; no firm D call. Germline V lookup: CDR1 SNHLY, CDR2 FYNNEI. Trimming cost V 6 bases and J 1 base, with 9 bases left between them. The CDR3 runs 14 residues. This CDR3 is CASSQTGNTGELFF. CDR3 sequence (DNA): TGTGCCAGCAGCCAGACTGGGAACACCGGGGAGCTGTTTTTT.

The chain is built from TRBV5-1 and TRBJ1-1; D uncertain. CDR3 length equals 14 residues. CDR1 and CDR2 (germline): SGHRS, YFSETQ. V gave up 1 base and J gave up 1 base, with 8 bases separating them. The CDR3 region is CASSLFSENTEAFF. The CDR3 DNA is TGCGCCAGCAGCTTGTTTTCAGAGAACACTGAAGCTTTCTTT.

The chain has TRBV2 and TRBJ2-7; 10 nucleotides align to TRBD2. V lost 3 bases and J lost 4; bases outside the gene matches: 3. The CDR3 sequence is 14 residues long. Germline assignment: CDR1 SNHLY and CDR2 FYNNEI. The CDR3 region is CASSEVAGGYEQYF. CDR3 DNA sequence: TGTGCCAGCAGTGAGGTAGCGGGGGGTTACGAGCAGTACTTC.